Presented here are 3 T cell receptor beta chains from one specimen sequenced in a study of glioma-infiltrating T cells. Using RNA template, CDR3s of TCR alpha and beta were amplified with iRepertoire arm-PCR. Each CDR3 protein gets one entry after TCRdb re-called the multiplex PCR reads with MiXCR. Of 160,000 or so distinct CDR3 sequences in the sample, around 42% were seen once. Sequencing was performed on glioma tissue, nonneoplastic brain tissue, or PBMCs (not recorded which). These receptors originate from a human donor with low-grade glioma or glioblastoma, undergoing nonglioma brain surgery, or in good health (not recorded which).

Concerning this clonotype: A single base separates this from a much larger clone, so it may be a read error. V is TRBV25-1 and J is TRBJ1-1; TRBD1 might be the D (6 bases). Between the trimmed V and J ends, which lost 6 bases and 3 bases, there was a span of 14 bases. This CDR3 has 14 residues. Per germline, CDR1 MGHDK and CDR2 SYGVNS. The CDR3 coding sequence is TGTGCCAGCAGGGGATTGGGGGCTGACACTGAAGCTTTCTTT. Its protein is CASRGLGADTEAFF.

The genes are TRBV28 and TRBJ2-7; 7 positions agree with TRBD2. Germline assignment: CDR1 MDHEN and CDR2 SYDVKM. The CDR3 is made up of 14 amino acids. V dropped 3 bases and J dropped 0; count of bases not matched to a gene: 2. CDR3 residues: CASSLRGTSYEQYF. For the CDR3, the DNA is TGTGCCAGCAGTTTGCGGGGGACCTCCTACGAGCAGTACTTC.

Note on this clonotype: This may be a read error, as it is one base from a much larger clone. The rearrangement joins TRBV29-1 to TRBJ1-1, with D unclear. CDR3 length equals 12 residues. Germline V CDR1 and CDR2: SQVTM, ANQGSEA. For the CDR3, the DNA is TGCAGCGTTGGTGAGATGAAAACTGAAGCTTTCTTT. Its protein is CSVGEMKTEAFF.